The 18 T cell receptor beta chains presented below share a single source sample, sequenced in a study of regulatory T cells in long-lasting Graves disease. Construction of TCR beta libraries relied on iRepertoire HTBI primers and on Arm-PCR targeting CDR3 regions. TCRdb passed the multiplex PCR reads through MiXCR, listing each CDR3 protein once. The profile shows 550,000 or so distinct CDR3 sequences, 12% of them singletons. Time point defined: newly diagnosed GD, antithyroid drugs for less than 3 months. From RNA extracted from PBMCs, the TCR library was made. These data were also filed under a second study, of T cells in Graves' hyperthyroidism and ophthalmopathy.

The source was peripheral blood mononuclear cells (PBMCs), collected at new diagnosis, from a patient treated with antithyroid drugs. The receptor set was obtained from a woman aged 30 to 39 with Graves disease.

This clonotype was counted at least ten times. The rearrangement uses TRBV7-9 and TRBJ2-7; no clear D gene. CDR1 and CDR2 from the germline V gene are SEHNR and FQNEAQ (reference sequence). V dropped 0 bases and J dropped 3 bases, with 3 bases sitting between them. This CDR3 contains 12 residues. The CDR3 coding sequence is TGTGCCAGCAGCTTAGCGCTCTACGAGCAGTACTTC. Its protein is CASSLALYEQYF.

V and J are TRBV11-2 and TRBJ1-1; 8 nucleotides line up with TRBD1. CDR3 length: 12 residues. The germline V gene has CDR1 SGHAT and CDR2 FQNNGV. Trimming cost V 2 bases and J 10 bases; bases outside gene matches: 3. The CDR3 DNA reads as TGTGCCAGCAGCTTAACCGACAGGGGAGCTTTCTTT. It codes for CASSLTDRGAFF.

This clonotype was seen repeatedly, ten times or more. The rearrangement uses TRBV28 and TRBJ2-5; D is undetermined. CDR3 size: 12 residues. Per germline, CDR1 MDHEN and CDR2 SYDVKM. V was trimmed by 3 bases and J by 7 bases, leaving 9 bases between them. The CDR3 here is CASSLSTGTQYF. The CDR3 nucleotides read TGTGCCAGCAGTTTGTCCACGGGGACCCAGTACTTC.

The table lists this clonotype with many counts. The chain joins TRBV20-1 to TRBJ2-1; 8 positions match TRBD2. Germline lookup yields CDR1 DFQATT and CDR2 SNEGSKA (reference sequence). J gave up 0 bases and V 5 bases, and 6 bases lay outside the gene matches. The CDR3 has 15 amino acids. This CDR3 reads CSAQTSAYSYNEQFF. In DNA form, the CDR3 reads TGCAGTGCTCAGACTAGCGCATACTCCTACAATGAGCAGTTCTTC.

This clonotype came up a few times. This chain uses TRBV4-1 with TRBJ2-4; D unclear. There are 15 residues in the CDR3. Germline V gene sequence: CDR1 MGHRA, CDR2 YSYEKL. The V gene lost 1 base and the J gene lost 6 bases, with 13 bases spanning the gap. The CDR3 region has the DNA TGCGCCAGCAGCCAAGTAGAGGATCTGCGAAACATTCAGTACTTC. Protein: CASSQVEDLRNIQYF.

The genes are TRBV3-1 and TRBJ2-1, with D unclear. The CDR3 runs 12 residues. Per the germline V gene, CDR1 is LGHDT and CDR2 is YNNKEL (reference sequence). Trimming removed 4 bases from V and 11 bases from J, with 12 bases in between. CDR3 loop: CASSLGRVKQFF. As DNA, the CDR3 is TGTGCCAGCAGCCTAGGACGGGTCAAGCAGTTCTTC.

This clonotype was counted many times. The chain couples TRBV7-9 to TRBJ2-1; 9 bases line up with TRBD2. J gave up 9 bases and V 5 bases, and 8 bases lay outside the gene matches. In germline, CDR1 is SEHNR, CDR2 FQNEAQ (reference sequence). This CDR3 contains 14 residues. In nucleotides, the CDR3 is TGTGCCAGCAGCACGCAGGGACTAGCCGGTGAGCAGTTCTTC. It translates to CASSTQGLAGEQFF.

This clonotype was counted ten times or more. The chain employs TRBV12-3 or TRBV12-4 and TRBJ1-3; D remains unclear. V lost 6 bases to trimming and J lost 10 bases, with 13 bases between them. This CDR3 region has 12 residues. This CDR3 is CASSPLGWTIYF. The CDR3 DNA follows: TGTGCCAGCAGCCCCCTGGGGTGGACCATATATTTT.

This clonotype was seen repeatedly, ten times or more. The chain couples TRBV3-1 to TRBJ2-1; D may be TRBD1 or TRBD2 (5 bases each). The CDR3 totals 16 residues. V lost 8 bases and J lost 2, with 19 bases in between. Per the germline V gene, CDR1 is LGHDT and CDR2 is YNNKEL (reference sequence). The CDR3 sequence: CASSTSSGPTYNEQFF. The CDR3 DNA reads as TGTGCCAGCTCCACAAGCTCGGGACCAACCTACAATGAGCAGTTCTTC.

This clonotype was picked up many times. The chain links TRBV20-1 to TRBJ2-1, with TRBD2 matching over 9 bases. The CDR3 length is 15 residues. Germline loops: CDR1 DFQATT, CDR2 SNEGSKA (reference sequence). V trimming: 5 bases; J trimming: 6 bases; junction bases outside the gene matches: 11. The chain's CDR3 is CSAYNSGRKGNEQFF. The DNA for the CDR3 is TGCAGTGCTTACAATAGCGGGAGAAAAGGCAATGAGCAGTTCTTC.

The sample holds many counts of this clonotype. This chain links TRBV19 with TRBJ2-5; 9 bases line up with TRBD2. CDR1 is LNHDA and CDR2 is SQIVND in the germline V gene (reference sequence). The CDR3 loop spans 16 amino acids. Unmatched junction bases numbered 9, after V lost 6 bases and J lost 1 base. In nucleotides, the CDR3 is TGTGCCAGTAGCCCAAGGGGACTAGCTCGCCAAGAGACCCAGTACTTC. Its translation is CASSPRGLARQETQYF.

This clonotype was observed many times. CDR3 loop: CASSHSGMNTLGYTF. CDR3 nucleotides: TGTGCCAGCAGCCACTCCGGGATGAACACTCTAGGCTACACCTTC. The chain couples TRBV7-9 to TRBJ1-2, with unresolved D. Per the germline V gene, CDR1 is SEHNR and CDR2 is FQNEAQ (reference sequence). The CDR3 extends over 15 amino acids. V was pared by 5 bases and J by 8 bases, with 21 bases between.

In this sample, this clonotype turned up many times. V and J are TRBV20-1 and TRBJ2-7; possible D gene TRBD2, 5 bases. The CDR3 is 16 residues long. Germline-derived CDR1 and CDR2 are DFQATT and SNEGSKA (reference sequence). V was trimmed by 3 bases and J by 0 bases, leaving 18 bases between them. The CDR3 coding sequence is TGCAGTGCTAGGAACAGTCGGGGAGTTCTCTCCTACGAGCAGTACTTC. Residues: CSARNSRGVLSYEQYF.

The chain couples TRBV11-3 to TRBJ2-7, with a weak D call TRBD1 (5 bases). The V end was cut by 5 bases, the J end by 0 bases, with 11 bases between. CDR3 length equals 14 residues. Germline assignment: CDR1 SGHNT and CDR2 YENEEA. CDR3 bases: TGTGCCAGCAGCCGATCGACAGTCTCCTACGAGCAGTACTTC. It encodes CASSRSTVSYEQYF.

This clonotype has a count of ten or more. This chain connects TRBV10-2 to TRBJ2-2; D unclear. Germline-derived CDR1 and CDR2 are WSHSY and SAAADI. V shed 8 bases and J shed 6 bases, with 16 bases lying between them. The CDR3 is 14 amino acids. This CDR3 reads CASGPVPSSGELFF. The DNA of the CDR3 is TGCGCCAGCGGACCTGTCCCCTCCTCCGGGGAGCTGTTTTTT.

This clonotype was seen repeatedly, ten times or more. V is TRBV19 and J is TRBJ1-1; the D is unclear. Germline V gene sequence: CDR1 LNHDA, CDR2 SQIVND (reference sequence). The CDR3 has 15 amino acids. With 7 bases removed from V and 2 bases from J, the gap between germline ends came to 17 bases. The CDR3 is CASKATVWANTEAFF. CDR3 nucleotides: TGTGCCAGTAAAGCGACGGTTTGGGCAAACACTGAAGCTTTCTTT.

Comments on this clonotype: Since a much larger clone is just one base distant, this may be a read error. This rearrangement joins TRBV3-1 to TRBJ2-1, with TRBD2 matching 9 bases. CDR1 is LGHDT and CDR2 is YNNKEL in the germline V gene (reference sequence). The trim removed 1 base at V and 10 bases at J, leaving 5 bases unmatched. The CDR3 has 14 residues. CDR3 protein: CASSQGGTSYEQFF. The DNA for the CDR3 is TGTGCCAGCAGCCAAGGTGGGACTAGCTACGAGCAGTTCTTC.

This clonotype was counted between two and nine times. CDR3 in amino acids: CASSSGLAGVLGEQFF. The CDR3 DNA reads TGTGCCAGCAGCTCCGGACTAGCGGGAGTATTAGGAGAGCAGTTCTTC. The chain has TRBV7-9 and TRBJ2-1, with 13 bases aligning to TRBD2. With 4 bases clipped from V and 10 bases from J, the junction kept 10 bases outside the gene matches. In germline, CDR1 is SEHNR, CDR2 FQNEAQ (reference sequence). The CDR3 runs to 16 residues.